These T cell receptor beta chains were read from a single sample in a study of somatic mutations in cytotoxic T cells in rheumatoid arthritis. The data were produced by immunoSEQ multiplex PCR, yet TCRdb's version contains in-frame clones alone and is incomplete. The table includes about 3,400 clones, roughly 83% detected once. The sequenced material came from CD8+ T cells sorted from blood. Every receptor here comes from a man aged 50 to 59 with rheumatoid arthritis. Both conserved end residues are part of each CDR3.

j_call | v_call | cdr3_aa
TRBJ2-7 | TRBV29-1 | CSVEDHPGQGFGSSYEQYF
TRBJ2-7 | TRBV7-9 | CASNPDTSYEQYF
- | TRBV7-3 | CASSLHAGSYEQYF
TRBJ2-3 | TRBV19 | CASSVAQGTDTQYF
TRBJ2-2 | TRBV15 | CATSSRLAGAGGELFF
TRBJ2-7 | TRBV9 | CASSPSGSSYEQYF
TRBJ1-6 | TRBV4-3 | CASSQDSAGAQRGPLHF
TRBJ1-2 | TRBV7-6 | CASSPDSNYGYTF
TRBJ2-7 | TRBV11-3 | CASSLGPRSDEQYF
TRBJ2-7 | TRBV5-1 | CASSLTSGPYEQYF
TRBJ2-3 | TRBV6-5 | CASGAGETDTQYF
TRBJ2-2 | TRBV7-9 | CASSLVEGAIGELFF
TRBJ2-2 | TRBV18 | CASSPPAGNTGELFF
TRBJ2-7 | TRBV27 | CASSWASGPAEQYF
TRBJ2-7 | TRBV13 | CASSLGLQGWEQYF
TRBJ2-1 | TRBV5-6 | CASSLDGIAIDEQFF
TRBJ2-2 | TRBV29-1 | CSGKREFDTGELFF
TRBJ2-1 | TRBV6-5 | CASSYSSGEAYNEQFF
TRBJ2-7 | TRBV6-1 | CASPASGSAAEQYF
TRBJ2-7 | TRBV27 | CASSFGTGVVEQYF
TRBJ2-5 | TRBV4-1 | CASTGAHPGTSGRMVYF
TRBJ2-7 | TRBV28 | CASSSRVGTRAYEQYF
TRBJ2-5 | TRBV27 | CASKGAVVWGETQYF
TRBJ2-7 | TRBV5-1 | CASSSERQGFSYEQYF
TRBJ1-5 | TRBV4-1 | CASSQRRDYSNQPQHF
TRBJ2-7 | TRBV9 | CASSVGPGLRHFSYEQYF
TRBJ2-7 | TRBV4-1 | CASSQDPPGLGGSYEQYF
TRBJ2-1 | TRBV14 | CASSPTSGSPYNEQFF
TRBJ2-6 | TRBV7-2 | CASSAWTARSGANVLTF
TRBJ2-1 | TRBV15 | CATKMPGQAPLGQYNEQFF
TRBJ2-7 | TRBV29-1 | CSVEGQERGEQYF
TRBJ1-4 | TRBV29-1 | CSVDVGGLGEKLFF
TRBJ2-7 | TRBV4-2 | CASSEPGLAGGLNPYEQYF
TRBJ1-2 | TRBV7-6 | CASSTPGLYGYTF
TRBJ2-3 | TRBV6-4 | CASSEGTSTDTQYF
TRBJ2-7 | TRBV7-8 | CASSLDRGPYEQYF
TRBJ2-3 | TRBV30 | CAWSVAGSTDTQYF
TRBJ1-1 | TRBV7-9 | CASSFRQGGTEAFF
TRBJ2-7 | TRBV4-2 | CASSQDYRGYEQYF
TRBJ2-3 | TRBV6-1 | CASTESEPDTQYF
TRBJ1-1 | TRBV5-1 | CASRTSGLANTEAFF
TRBJ2-7 | TRBV7-9 | CASSLNVRGSYNEQYF